Each of the 8 T cell receptor beta chains below was sequenced from the same sample in a study of blood T cell repertoires in COVID-19. Method: immunoSEQ multiplex PCR; TCRdb's copy keeps in-frame clones and lacks some. The table includes 95,000 to 100,000 clones, roughly four fifths detected once. Sequencing input: peripheral blood. The receptors here all came from a human donor in a cohort sampled during active COVID-19.

The gene calls are TRBV2 and TRBJ2-6; D gene uncertain. The germline V and J ends were trimmed by 4 bases and 4 bases, with 8 bases remaining between them. The CDR3 covers 14 residues. Per germline, CDR1 SNHLY and CDR2 FYNNEI. The CDR3 DNA reads as TGTGCCAGCAGTGCGTCGGTGGGGGCCAACGTCCTGACTTTC. The encoded protein is CASSASVGANVLTF.

V gene TRBV11-2 combines with J gene TRBJ1-2; D unresolved. CDR3 length: 16 residues. V dropped 5 bases and J dropped 3 bases, with 19 bases sitting between them. CDR1 SGHAT and CDR2 FQNNGV come from the germline V gene. The CDR3 loop reads CASSQMDGRGYYGYTF. The CDR3 DNA sequence: TGTGCCAGCAGCCAAATGGACGGGCGGGGATACTATGGCTACACCTTC.

This clone was picked up one time. The chain has TRBV28 and TRBJ2-7, with TRBD1 matching 8 bases. Germline lookup yields CDR1 MDHEN and CDR2 SYDVKM. The CDR3 extends over 14 amino acids. The trim removed 6 bases at V and 4 bases at J, leaving 8 bases unmatched. The CDR3 DNA sequence: TGTGCCAGCAGGGCCGGGACAGGACTTTACGAGCAGTACTTC. It is translated as CASRAGTGLYEQYF.

The chain employs TRBV7-6 and TRBJ1-1; a weak D match, TRBD1 (5 bases). Trimming removed 1 base at V and 4 bases at J, with 13 bases between. The CDR3 has 15 amino acids. Germline loops: CDR1 SGHVS, CDR2 FNYEAQ. CDR3 sequence reads: CASSLGYAGGTEAFF. DNA of the CDR3: TGTGCCAGCAGCTTAGGCTACGCCGGGGGCACTGAAGCTTTCTTT.

The chain employs TRBV6-5 and TRBJ1-1; 9 bases fit TRBD1. The germline V gene encodes CDR1 MNHEY and CDR2 SVGAGI. Losses at the gene ends were 2 bases for V and 1 base for J; bases not matched to a gene: 2. The CDR3 sequence is 15 residues long. The CDR3 reads CASSYLGQGNTEAFF. Here the CDR3 DNA reads TGTGCCAGCAGTTACCTGGGACAGGGGAACACTGAAGCTTTCTTT.

The V gene is TRBV14, the J gene TRBJ1-1, with D hard to call. The germline V gene has CDR1 SGHDN and CDR2 FVKESK. The V and J ends lost 0 bases and 2 bases respectively, with 13 bases between them. This CDR3 has 16 residues. CDR3 residues: CASSQDHEMINTEAFF. The CDR3 DNA follows: TGTGCCAGCAGCCAAGATCATGAGATGATCAACACTGAAGCTTTCTTT.

This clone was counted a single time. The chain joins TRBV12-3 or TRBV12-4 to TRBJ2-1; D ambiguous. Trimming stripped 4 bases from V and 8 bases from J, with 6 bases between. The CDR3 has 11 amino acids. The CDR3 is CASSSRDEQFF. The CDR3 region has the DNA TGTGCCAGCAGTTCCCGCGATGAGCAGTTCTTC.

This clone is a singleton in its sample. V gene TRBV6-5 combines with J gene TRBJ1-1; unclear D gene. The germline V gene has CDR1 MNHEY and CDR2 SVGAGI. V gave up 7 bases and J gave up 0 bases, with 9 bases separating them. This CDR3 region has 13 residues. The CDR3 nucleotides are TGTGCCAGCACCGACTCCATGAACACTGAAGCTTTCTTT. Protein sequence: CASTDSMNTEAFF.